This T cell receptor (beta chain) is from a study of T-cell reconstitution after alpha-beta-depleted transplantation in children. Findings of the study overall: Surviving recipient T cells and intrathymic progenitors accounted for some patients' high TCRbeta diversity at day 60. About two months after transplant, alpha-beta T cells reportedly came from several hundred expanded graft clones. T-cell counts and diversity were attributed mostly to newly produced T cells one year after transplant.

This clonotype has a count of ten or more. Its antigen is not identified. Unique molecular identifiers featured in how the TCRbeta library was prepared. One entry per CDR3 protein, called by TCRdb with MiXCR from the PCR reads. The data show a few hundred thousand distinct CDR3 sequences, over 20% seen once. This CDR3 contains 16 residues. CDR1 SQVTM and CDR2 ANQGSEA come from the germline V gene. With V trimmed by 4 bases and J by 5 bases, 12 bases remained unmatched. The V gene is TRBV29-1, the J gene TRBJ2-5; TRBD2 matches at 11 bases. The clonotype was recovered from a girl between 2 and 10 years old with Fanconi anemia, due to receive a stem cell transplant. Sequenced material: PBMCs, taken before TCRalphabeta/CD19-depleted stem cell transplant. CDR3 loop: CSVVGLAGGNGETQYF. Here the CDR3 DNA reads TGCAGCGTTGTTGGTCTAGCGGGAGGTAACGGTGAGACCCAGTACTTC.